The 16 T cell receptor beta chains reported below all come from one sample, sequenced in a study of T cells in Graves' hyperthyroidism and ophthalmopathy. Amplification of TCR beta CDR3 regions was performed using RNA transcripts as template. First-round RT-PCR of the TCR CDR3 relied on the HTBI primer set. Each CDR3 protein is one row after TCRdb ran MiXCR on the multiplex PCR reads. This table has around 350,000 distinct CDR3 sequences, around 15% appearing once. The sample comprised blood. Source of these receptors: a woman aged 60 to 75 with Graves' ophthalmopathy.

This clonotype was recorded many times. The V call is TRBV7-2, the J call TRBJ2-1; 7 nucleotides match TRBD1. This CDR3 spans 14 amino acids. V dropped 5 bases and J dropped 8; count of bases not matched to a gene: 9. Germline V gene sequence: CDR1 SGHTA, CDR2 FQGNSA. Here the CDR3 reads CASSQDRVADEQFF. The CDR3 nucleotides read TGTGCCAGCAGCCAAGACAGGGTGGCCGATGAGCAGTTCTTC.

The chain combines TRBV6-2 or TRBV6-3 with TRBJ1-5; no clear D. Trimming took off 5 bases at V and 7 bases at J, with 12 bases between the two ends. Germline V gene lookup returns CDR1 MNHEY and CDR2 SVGEGT. The CDR3 consists of 13 residues. The CDR3 DNA sequence: TGTGCCAGCAGTCCAGGTTCTGAACAGCCCCAGCATTTT. Translation gives CASSPGSEQPQHF.

The rearrangement uses TRBV7-9 and TRBJ2-7; D gene ambiguous. The CDR3 is 12 residues long. CDR1 is SEHNR, CDR2 FQNEAQ, per germline (reference sequence). V lost 4 bases to trimming and J lost 5 bases, with 9 bases between them. The chain's CDR3 is CASSWGEDEQYF. In DNA form, the CDR3 reads TGTGCCAGCAGCTGGGGTGAGGACGAGCAGTACTTC. The full variable domain, with the rest looked up from reference TRBV7-9 and TRBJ2-7, is DTGVSQNPRHKITKRGQNVTFRCDPISEHNRLYWYRQTLGQGPEFLTYFQNEAQLEKSRLLSDRFSAERPKGSFSTLEIQRTEQGDSAMYLCASSWGEDEQYFGPGTRLTVT.

This clonotype was seen only a few times. This chain uses TRBV2 with TRBJ1-2; D is uncertain. This CDR3 is 12 amino acids long. Trimming removed 6 bases at V and 2 bases at J, with 7 bases between. The germline gives CDR1 SNHLY, CDR2 FYNNEI. The CDR3 protein is CASRRDNYGYTF. The CDR3 coding sequence is TGTGCCAGCAGACGAGACAACTATGGCTACACCTTC.

This clonotype has ten or more counts. The chain recombines TRBV6-1 with TRBJ2-1; TRBD1 agrees at 7 bases. Germline V lookup: CDR1 MNHNS, CDR2 SASEGT. The CDR3 covers 14 residues. V lost 7 bases, J lost 6 bases, and 9 bases stayed unmatched. The CDR3 loop reads CASKASGTVNEQFF. CDR3 sequence (DNA): TGTGCCAGCAAAGCGTCCGGGACAGTCAATGAGCAGTTCTTC.

The chain has TRBV12-3 or TRBV12-4 and TRBJ2-4; tentatively, D is TRBD1 or TRBD2 (5 bases each). The ends were cut back, 2 bases at V and 1 base at J, with 9 bases in the middle. The CDR3 has 15 amino acids. In DNA, the CDR3 is TGTGCCAGCAGTTTAAGAGGGGTGGCCAAAAACATTCAGTACTTC. It is translated as CASSLRGVAKNIQYF.

This clonotype was detected only a few times. The V and J genes are TRBV9 and TRBJ2-1; D ambiguous. Germline lookup yields CDR1 SGDLS and CDR2 YYNGEE. Trimming left V 2 bases short and J 9 bases short, with 12 bases between. The CDR3 is 13 amino acids. This CDR3 reads CASSVSWGLEQFF. The CDR3 DNA is TGTGCCAGCAGCGTCTCATGGGGTCTTGAGCAGTTCTTC. Variable domain in full (rest from reference TRBV9 and TRBJ2-1): DSGVTQTPKHLITATGQRVTLRCSPRSGDLSVYWYQQSLDQGLQFLIQYYNGEERAKGNILERFSAQQFPDLHSELNLSSLELGDSALYFCASSVSWGLEQFFGPGTRLTVL.

For this clonotype: A much larger clone lies one base from this, so it may be a read error. J is TRBJ1-1 and V is TRBV12-3 or TRBV12-4, with D perhaps TRBD1 (5 bases). This CDR3 has 11 amino acids. The ends were cut back, 6 bases at V and 10 bases at J, with 12 bases in the middle. CDR3 amino acids: CASRQAGRAFF. In DNA, the CDR3 is TGTGCCAGCAGGCAGGCAGGGCGAGCTTTCTTT.

This clonotype was recorded many times. The gene calls are TRBV2 and TRBJ2-7, with TRBD1 matching over 7 bases. CDR1 and CDR2 (germline): SNHLY, FYNNEI. Trimming removed 4 bases from V and 6 bases from J; junction bases left unmatched: 12. The CDR3 runs 15 residues. The DNA of the CDR3 is TGTGCCAGCAGTGGGGACAGAGCGAAGAGCGGCGAGCAGTACTTC. Its translation is CASSGDRAKSGEQYF.

Ten or more counts support this clonotype. V is TRBV5-1 and J is TRBJ2-3; a weak D match, TRBD1 (5 bases). This CDR3 is built from 18 residues. CDR1 is SGHRS and CDR2 is YFSETQ in the germline V gene. V lost 0 bases and J 0 bases, leaving 17 bases between the germline ends. CDR3 sequence reads: CASSLASTQGPSTDTQYF. The DNA for the CDR3 is TGCGCCAGCAGCTTGGCTTCCACCCAGGGCCCAAGCACAGATACGCAGTATTTT.

This clonotype was observed many times. The chain couples TRBV12-3 or TRBV12-4 to TRBJ2-3; D perhaps matches TRBD2 (6 bases). There are 17 residues in the CDR3. Trimming cost V 6 bases and J 2 bases, with 21 bases left between them. CDR3 loop: CASSPGLARYSTDTQYF. The CDR3 DNA reads as TGTGCCAGCAGCCCTGGGCTAGCGCGTTATTCCACAGATACGCAGTATTTT.

At least ten counts were recorded for this clonotype. This sequence joins TRBV27 and TRBJ2-1, with 7 bases lining up with TRBD2. There are 12 residues in the CDR3. Germline V gene data show CDR1 as MNHEY and CDR2 as SMNVEV (reference sequence). Unmatched junction bases numbered 5, after V lost 6 bases and J lost 9 bases. CDR3 region: CASSRTGGEQFF. The CDR3 nucleotides are TGTGCCAGCAGCCGAACGGGAGGTGAGCAGTTCTTC.

This chain connects TRBV30 to TRBJ2-3; 11 nucleotides line up with TRBD2. CDR3 length equals 19 residues. Trimming cost V 0 bases and J 1 base; bases outside gene matches: 12. Germline loops: CDR1 GTSNPN, CDR2 SVGIG (reference sequence). The CDR3 reads CAWSVGEASGRSGTDTQYF. DNA for the CDR3: TGTGCCTGGAGTGTAGGGGAGGCTAGCGGGAGGTCGGGCACAGATACGCAGTATTTT.

This rearrangement joins TRBV20-1 to TRBJ2-5, with 8 bases lining up with TRBD2. This CDR3 contains 12 residues. Trimming removed 7 bases from V and 5 bases from J; junction bases left unmatched: 6. Germline V gene sequence: CDR1 DFQATT, CDR2 SNEGSKA (reference sequence). The CDR3 is CSVSGGGETQYF. The CDR3 DNA sequence: TGCAGTGTTTCGGGAGGGGGGGAGACCCAGTACTTC.

The chain joins TRBV18 to TRBJ2-3, with TRBD2 as a possible D gene (5 bases). The CDR3 length is 18 residues. The germline V gene encodes CDR1 KGHSH and CDR2 LQKENI. V dropped 3 bases and J dropped 3 bases, with 22 bases sitting between them. The CDR3 DNA is TGTGCCAGCTCACCGGGCAATTTACGACTAACCCGGACAGATACGCAGTATTTT. Translating gives CASSPGNLRLTRTDTQYF.

V usage is TRBV29-1 and J usage is TRBJ2-2; 10 bases fit TRBD1. There are 16 residues in the CDR3. Germline-derived CDR1 and CDR2 are SQVTM and ANQGSEA. The junction had 8 bases not matched to a gene; V was cut back by 6 bases and J by 1 base. CDR3 DNA: TGCAGCGTCAGGCCGGGACAGGGGATGAACACCGGGGAGCTGTTTTTT. As protein: CSVRPGQGMNTGELFF.